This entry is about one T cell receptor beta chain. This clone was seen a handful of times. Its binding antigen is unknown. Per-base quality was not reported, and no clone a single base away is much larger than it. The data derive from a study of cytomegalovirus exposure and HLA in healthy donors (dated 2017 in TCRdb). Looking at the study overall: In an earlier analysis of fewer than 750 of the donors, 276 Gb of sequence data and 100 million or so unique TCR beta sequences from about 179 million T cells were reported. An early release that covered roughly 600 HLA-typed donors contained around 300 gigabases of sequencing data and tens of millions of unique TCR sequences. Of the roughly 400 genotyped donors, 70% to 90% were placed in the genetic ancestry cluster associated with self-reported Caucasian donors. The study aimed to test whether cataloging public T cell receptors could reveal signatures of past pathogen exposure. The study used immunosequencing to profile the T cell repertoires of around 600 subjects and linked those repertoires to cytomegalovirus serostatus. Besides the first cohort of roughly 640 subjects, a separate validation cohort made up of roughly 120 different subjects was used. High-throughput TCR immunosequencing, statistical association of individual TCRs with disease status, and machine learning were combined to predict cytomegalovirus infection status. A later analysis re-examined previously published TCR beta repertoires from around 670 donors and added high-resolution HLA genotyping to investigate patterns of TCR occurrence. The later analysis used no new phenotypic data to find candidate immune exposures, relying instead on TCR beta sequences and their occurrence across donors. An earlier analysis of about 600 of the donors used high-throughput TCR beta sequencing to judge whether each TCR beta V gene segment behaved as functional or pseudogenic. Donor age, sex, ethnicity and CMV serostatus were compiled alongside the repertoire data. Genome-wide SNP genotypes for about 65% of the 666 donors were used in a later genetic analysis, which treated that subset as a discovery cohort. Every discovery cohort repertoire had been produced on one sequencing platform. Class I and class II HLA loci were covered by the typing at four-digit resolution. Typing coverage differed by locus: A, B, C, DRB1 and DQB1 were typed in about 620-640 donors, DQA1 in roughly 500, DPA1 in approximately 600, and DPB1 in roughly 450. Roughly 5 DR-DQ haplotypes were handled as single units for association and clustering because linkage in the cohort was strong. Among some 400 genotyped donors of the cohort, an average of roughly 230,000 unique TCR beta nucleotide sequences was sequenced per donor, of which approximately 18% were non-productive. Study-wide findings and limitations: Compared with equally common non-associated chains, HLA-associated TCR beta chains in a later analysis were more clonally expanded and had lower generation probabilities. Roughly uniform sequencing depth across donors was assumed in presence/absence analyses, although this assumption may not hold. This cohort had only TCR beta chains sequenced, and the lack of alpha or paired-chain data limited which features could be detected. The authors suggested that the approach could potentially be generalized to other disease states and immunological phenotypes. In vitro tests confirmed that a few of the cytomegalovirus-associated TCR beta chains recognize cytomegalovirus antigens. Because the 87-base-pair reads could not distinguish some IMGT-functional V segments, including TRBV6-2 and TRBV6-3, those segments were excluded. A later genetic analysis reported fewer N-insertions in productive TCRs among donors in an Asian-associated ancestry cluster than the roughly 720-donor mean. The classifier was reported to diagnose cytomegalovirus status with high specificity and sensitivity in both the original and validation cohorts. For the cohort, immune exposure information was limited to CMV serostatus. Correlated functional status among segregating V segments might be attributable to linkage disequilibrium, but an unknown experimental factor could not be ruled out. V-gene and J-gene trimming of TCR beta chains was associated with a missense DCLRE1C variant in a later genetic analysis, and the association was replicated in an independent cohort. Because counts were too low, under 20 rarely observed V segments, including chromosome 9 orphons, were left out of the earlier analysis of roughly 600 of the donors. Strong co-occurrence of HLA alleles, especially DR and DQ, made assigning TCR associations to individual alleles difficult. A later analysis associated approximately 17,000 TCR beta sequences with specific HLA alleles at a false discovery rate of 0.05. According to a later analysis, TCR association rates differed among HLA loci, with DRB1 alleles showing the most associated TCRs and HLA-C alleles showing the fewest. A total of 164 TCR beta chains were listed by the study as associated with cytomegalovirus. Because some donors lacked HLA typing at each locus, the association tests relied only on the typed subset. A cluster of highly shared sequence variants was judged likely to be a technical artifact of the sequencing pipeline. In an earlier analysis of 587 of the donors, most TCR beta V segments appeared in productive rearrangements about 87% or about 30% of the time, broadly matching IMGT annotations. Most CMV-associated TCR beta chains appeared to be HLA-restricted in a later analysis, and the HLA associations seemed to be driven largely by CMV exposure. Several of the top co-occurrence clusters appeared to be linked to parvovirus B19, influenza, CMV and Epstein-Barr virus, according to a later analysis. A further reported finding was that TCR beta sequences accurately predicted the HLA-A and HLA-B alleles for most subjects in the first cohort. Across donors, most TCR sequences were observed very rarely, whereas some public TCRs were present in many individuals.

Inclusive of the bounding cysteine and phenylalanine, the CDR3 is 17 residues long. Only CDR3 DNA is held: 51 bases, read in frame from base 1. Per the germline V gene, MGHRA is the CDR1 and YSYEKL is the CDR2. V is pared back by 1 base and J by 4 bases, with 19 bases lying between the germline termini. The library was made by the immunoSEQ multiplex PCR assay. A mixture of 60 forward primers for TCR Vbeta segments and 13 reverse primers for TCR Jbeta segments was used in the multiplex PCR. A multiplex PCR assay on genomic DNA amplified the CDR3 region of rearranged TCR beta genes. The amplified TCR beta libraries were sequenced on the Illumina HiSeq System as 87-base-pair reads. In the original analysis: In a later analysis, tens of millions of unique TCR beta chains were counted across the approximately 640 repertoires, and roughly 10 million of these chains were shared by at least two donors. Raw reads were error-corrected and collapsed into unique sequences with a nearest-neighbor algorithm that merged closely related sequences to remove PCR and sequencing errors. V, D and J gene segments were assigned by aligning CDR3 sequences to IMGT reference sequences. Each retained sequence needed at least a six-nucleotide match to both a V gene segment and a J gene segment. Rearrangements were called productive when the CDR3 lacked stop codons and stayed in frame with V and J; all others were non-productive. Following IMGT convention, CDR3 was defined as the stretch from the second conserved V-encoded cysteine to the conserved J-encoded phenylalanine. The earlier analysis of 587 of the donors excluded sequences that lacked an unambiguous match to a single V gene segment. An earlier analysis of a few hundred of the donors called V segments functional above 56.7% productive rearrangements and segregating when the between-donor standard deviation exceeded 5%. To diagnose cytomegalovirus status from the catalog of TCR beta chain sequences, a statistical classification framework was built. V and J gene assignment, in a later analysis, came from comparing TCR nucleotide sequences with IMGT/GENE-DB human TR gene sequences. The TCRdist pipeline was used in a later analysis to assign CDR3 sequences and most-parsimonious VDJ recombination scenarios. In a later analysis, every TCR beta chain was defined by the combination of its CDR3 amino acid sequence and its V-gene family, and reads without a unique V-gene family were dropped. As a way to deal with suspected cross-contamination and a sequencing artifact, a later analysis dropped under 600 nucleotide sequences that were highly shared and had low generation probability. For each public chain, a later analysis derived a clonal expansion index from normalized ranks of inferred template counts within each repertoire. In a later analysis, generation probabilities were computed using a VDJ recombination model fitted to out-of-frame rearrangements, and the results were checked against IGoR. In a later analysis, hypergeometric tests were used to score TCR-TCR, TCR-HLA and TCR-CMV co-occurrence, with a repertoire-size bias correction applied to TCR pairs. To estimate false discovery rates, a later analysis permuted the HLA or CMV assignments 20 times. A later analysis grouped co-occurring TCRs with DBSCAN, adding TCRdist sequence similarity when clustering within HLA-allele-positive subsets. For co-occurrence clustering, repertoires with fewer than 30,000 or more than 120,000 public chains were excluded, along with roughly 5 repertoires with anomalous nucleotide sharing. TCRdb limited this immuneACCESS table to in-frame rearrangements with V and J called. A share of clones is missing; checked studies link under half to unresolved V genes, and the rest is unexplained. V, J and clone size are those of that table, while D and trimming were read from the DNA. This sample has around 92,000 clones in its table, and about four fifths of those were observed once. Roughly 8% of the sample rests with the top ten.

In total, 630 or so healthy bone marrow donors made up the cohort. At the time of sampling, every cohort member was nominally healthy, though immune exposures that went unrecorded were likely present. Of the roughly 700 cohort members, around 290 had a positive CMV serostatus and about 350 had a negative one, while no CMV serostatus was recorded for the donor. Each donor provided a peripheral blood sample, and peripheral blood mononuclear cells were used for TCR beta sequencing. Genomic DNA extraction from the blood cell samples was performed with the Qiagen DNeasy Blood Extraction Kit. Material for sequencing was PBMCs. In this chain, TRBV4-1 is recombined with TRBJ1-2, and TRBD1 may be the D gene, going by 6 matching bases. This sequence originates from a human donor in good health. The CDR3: CASSQVSGRDKSYGYTF. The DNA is TGCGCCAGCAGCCAAGTCAGCGGTCGGGACAAGAGCTATGGCTACACCTTC.